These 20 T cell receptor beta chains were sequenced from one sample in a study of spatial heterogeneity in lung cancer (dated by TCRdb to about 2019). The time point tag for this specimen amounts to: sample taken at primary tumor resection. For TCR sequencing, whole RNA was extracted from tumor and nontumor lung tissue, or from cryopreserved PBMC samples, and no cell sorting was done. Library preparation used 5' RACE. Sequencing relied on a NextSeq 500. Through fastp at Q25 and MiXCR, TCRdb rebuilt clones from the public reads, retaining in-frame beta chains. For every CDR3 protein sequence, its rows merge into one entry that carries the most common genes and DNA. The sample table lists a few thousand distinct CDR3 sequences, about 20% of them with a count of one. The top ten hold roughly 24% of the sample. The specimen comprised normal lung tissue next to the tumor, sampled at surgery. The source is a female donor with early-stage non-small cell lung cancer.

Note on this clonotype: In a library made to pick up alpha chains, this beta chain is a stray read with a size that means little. This chain's CDR3 is CSARDRGDTGELFF. The CDR3 DNA is TGCAGTGCTAGGGACAGGGGAGACACCGGGGAGCTGTTTTTT. J is TRBJ2-2 and V is TRBV20-1; 9 positions agree with TRBD1. Germline assignment: CDR1 DFQATT and CDR2 SNEGSKA (reference sequence). J gave up 3 bases and V 3 bases, and 2 bases lay outside the gene matches. This CDR3 is built from 14 residues.

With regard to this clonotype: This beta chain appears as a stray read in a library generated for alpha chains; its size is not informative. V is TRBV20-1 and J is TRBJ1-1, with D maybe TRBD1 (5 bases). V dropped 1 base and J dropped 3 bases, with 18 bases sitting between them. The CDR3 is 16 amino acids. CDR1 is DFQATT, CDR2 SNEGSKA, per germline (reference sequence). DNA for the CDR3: TGCAGTGCTAGAGGGCCGACAGCTAGCCTGGACACTGAAGCTTTCTTT. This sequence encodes CSARGPTASLDTEAFF.

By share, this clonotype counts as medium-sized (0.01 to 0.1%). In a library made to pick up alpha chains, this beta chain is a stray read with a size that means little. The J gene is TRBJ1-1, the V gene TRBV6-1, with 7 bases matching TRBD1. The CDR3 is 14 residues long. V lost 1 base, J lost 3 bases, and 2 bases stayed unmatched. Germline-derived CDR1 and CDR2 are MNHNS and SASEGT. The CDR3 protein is CASSEDRGDTEAFF. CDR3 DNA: TGTGCCAGCAGTGAAGACAGGGGCGACACTGAAGCTTTCTTT.

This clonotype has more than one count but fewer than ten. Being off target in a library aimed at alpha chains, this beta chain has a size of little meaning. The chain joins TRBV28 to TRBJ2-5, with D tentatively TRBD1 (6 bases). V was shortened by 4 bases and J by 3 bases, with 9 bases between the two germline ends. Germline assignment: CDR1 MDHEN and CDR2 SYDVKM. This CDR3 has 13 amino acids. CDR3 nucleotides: TGTGCCAGCAGTTATTCAGGGGAAGAGACCCAGTACTTC. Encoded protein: CASSYSGEETQYF.

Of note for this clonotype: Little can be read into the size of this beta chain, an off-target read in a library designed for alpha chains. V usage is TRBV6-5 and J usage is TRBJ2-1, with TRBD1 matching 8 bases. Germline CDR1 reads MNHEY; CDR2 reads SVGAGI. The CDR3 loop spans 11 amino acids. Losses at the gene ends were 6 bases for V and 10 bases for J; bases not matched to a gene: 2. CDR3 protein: CASRRQGEQFF. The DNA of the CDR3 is TGTGCCAGCAGGAGACAGGGGGAGCAGTTCTTC.

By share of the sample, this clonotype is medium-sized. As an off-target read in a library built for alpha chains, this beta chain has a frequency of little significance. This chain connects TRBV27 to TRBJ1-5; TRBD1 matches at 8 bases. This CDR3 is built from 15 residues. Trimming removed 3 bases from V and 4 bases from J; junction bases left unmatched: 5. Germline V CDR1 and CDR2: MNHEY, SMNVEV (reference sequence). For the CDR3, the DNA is TGTGCCAGCAGTTTTGGACAGGGTGCTAATCAGCCCCAGCATTTT. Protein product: CASSFGQGANQPQHF.

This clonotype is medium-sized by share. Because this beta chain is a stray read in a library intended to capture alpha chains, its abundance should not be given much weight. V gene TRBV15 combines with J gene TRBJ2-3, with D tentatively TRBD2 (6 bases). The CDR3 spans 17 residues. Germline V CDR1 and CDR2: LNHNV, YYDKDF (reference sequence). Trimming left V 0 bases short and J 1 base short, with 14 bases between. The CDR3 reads CATSRDFTGGRTDTQYF. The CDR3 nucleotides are TGTGCCACCAGCAGAGATTTTACCGGGGGACGCACAGATACGCAGTATTTT.

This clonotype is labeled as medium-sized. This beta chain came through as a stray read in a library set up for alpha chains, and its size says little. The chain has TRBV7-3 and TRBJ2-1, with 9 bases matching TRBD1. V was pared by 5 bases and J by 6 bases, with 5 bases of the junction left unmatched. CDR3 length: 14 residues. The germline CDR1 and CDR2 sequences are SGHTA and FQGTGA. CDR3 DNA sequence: TGTGCCAGCAGCCCTGGGACAGGGACCAATGAGCAGTTCTTC. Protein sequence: CASSPGTGTNEQFF.

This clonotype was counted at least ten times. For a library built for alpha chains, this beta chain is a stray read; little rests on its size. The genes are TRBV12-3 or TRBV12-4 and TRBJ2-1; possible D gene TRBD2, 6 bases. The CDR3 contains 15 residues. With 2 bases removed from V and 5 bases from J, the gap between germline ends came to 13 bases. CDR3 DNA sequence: TGTGCCAGCAGTTTACTGACTAGGAACGACAATGAGCAGTTCTTC. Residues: CASSLLTRNDNEQFF.

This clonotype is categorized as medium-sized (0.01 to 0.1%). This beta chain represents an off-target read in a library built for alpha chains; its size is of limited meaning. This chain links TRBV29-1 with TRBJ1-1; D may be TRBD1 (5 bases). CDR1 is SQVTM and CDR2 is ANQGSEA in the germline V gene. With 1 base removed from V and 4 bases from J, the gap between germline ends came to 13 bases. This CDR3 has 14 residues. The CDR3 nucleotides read TGCAGCGTTGAAGTGGGGCAGGGTGTCACTGAAGCTTTCTTT. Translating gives CSVEVGQGVTEAFF.

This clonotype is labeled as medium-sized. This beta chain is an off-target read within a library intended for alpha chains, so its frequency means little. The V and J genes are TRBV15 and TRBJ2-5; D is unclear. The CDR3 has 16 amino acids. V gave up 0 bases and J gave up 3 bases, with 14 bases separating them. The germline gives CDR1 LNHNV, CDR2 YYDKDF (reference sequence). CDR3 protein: CATSRDGGRREETQYF. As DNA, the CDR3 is TGTGCCACCAGCAGAGATGGCGGACGCCGCGAAGAGACCCAGTACTTC.

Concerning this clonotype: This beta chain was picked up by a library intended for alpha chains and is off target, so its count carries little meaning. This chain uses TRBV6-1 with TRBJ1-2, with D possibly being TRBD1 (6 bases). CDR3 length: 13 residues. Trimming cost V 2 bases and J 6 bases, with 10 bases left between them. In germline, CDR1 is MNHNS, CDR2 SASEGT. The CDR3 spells CASSETGRDGYTF. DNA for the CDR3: TGTGCCAGCAGTGAAACAGGGAGGGATGGCTACACCTTC.

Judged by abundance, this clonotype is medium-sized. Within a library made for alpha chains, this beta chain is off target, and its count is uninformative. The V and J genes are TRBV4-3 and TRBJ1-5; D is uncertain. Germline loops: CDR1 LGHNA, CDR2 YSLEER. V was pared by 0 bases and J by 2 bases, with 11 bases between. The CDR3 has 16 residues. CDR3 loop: CASSQDLRGGNQPQHF. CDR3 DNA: TGCGCCAGCAGCCAAGATCTAAGAGGTGGCAATCAGCCCCAGCATTTT.

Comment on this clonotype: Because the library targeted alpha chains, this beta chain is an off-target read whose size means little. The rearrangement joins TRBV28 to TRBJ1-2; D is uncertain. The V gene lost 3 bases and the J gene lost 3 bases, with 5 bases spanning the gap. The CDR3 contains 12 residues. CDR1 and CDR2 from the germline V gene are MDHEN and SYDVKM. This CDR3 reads CASSLADYGYTF. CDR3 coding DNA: TGTGCCAGCAGTTTGGCGGACTATGGCTACACCTTC.

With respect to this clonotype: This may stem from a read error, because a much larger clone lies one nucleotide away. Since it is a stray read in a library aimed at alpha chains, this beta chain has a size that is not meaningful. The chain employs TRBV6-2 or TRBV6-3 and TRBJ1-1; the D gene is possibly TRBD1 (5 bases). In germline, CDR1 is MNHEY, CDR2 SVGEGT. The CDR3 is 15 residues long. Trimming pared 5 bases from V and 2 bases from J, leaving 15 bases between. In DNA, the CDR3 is TGTGCCAGCAGTACACTTGGGGGGAGCAACACTGAAGCTTTCTTT. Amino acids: CASSTLGGSNTEAFF.

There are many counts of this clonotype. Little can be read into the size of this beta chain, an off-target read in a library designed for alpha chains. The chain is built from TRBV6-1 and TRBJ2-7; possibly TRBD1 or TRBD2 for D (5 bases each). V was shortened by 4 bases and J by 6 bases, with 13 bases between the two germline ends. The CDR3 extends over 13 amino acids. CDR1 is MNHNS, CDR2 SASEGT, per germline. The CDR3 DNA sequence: TGTGCCAGCAGTGCGGTCCGGGGCGGCGAGCAGTACTTC. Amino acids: CASSAVRGGEQYF.

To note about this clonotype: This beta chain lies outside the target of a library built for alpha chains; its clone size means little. The CDR3 reads CASCSEGNEQFF. CDR3 nucleotides: TGTGCCAGTTGCTCAGAAGGGAATGAGCAGTTCTTC. The V gene is TRBV12-3 or TRBV12-4, the J gene TRBJ2-1; no clear D. The V end lost 9 bases, the J end lost 7 bases, and 13 bases lay between the germline ends. The CDR3 contains 12 residues.

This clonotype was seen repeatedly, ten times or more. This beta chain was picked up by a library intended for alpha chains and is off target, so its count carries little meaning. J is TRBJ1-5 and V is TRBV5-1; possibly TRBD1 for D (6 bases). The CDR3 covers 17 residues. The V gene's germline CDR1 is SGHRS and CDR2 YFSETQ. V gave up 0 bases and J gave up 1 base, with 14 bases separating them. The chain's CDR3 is CASSLAVVTGSNQPQHF. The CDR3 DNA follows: TGCGCCAGCAGCTTGGCGGTGGTAACAGGGAGCAATCAGCCCCAGCATTTT.

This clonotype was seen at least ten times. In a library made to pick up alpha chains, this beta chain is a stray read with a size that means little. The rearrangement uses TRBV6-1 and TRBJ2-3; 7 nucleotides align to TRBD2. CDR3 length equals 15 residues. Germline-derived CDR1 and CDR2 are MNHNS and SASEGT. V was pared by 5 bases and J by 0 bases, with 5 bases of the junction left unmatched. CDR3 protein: CASSLGGGSTDTQYF. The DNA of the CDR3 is TGTGCCAGCAGTTTGGGGGGGGGGAGCACAGATACGCAGTATTTT.

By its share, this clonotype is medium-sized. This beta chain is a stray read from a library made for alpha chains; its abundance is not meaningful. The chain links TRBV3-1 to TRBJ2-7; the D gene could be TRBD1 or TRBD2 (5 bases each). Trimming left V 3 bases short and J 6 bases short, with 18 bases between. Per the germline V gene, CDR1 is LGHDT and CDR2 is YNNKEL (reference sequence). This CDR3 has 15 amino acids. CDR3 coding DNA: TGTGCCAGCAGCCAGAAATTGGCTATAGGGACCGAGCAGTACTTC. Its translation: CASSQKLAIGTEQYF.